This record concerns one T cell receptor beta chain sequence. Its antigen specificity is not known. The junction departs from the called germline gene at one end, perhaps through a read error. The CDR3 measures 13 amino acids from cysteine to phenylalanine. Left in the record is the CDR3 DNA by itself, 39 bases read in frame from the first base. The record originates from a study of patients and donors after allogeneic stem cell transplantation (dated by TCRdb to the early 2020s). Library prep was done by RT-PCR. The data were produced on a NextSeq 550. TCRdb passed the public sequencing reads through fastp at Q25 and MiXCR, retaining productive beta sequences. Rows are unified per CDR3 protein, each entry keeping the most common DNA and genes. For this sample the table gives 200,000 to 250,000 distinct CDR3 sequences, of which 35% to 45% were detected only once. Of the sample, 11% is held by the ten largest clones.

This TCR was recovered from a human donor who was either an allogeneic HSCT recipient or a stem cell or donor lymphocyte infusion donor (not recorded which). It is not recorded whose cells these are; they may come from a transplant donor. The chain uses TRBV12-3 or TRBV12-4 and TRBJ2-3; there is no confident call for the D gene. Sequencing was performed on blood, either unsorted or a sorted T cell fraction (not recorded which). The CDR3 protein sequence reads: CAIAGSSTDAQYF. The sequence in DNA is TGTGCCATCGCCGGCTCCAGCACAGATGCGCAGTATTTT.